The text below deals with one TCR beta chain. Its antigen is not identified. Every isolated RNA sample was fully reverse transcribed, so sequencing captured expressed TCRB transcripts. Repertoires were generated with immunoSEQ multiplex PCR, while TCRdb's copy carries only in-frame clones and drops some. The sample records about 370,000 clones, 8.5% to 10% being singletons. The data were obtained in a study of beta chain features in type 1 diabetes. On the study more broadly: What patients shared with healthy donors was a similar profile of age, gender and cell yields. Broader study findings: Insertion counts at VDJ junctions were lower in type 1 diabetes patients, who also showed more deletions there. The naive, central memory and Treg TCRB repertoires looked more alike in patients than they did in healthy donors. There was a moderate but significant shortening of TCRB CDR3s in all four CD4+ subsets of Type 1 diabetes patients.

This receptor was obtained from a man aged 25-45 years with type 1 diabetes. Sequencing was done on a sample of central memory CD4+ T cells from blood.

The CDR3 is CASSSRVYGYTF. For the CDR3, the DNA is TGTGCCAGCAGCTCCAGGGTCTATGGCTACACCTTC. The rearrangement uses TRBV7-2 and TRBJ1-2; possible D gene TRBD1, 5 bases. Germline assignment: CDR1 SGHTA and CDR2 FQGNSA. The CDR3 extends over 12 amino acids. Between the trimmed V and J ends, which lost 4 bases and 4 bases, there was a span of 7 bases.